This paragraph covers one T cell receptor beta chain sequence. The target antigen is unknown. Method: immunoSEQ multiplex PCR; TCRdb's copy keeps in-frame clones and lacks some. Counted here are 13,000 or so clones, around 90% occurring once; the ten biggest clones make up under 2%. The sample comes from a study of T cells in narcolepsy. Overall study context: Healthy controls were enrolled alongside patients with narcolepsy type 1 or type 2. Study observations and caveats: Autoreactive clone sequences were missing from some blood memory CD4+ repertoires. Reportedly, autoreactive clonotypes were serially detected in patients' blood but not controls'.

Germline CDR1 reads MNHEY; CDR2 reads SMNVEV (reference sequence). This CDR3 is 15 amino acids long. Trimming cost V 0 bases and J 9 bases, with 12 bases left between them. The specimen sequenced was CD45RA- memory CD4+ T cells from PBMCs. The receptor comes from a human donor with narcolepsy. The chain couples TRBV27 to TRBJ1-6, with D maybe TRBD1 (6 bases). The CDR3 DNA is TGTGCCAGCAGTTTATCATGGGGGCGAAGTTCACCCCTCCACTTT. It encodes CASSLSWGRSSPLHF.